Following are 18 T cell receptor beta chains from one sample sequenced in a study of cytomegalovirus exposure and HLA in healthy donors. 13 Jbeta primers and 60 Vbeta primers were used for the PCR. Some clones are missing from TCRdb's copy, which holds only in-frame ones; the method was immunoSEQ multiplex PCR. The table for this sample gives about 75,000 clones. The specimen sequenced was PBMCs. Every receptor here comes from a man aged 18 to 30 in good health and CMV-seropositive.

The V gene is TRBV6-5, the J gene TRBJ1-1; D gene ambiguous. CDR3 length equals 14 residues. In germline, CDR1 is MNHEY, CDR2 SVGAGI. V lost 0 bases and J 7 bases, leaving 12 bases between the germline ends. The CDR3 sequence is CASSYSWRKGEAFF. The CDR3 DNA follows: TGTGCCAGCAGTTACTCGTGGAGGAAGGGTGAAGCTTTCTTT.

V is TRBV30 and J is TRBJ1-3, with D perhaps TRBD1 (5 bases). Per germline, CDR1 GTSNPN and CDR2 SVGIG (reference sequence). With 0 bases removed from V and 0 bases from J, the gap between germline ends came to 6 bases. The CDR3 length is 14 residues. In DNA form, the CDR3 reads TGTGCCTGGAGTGTAAGGGGCTCTGGAAACACCATATATTTT. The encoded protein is CAWSVRGSGNTIYF.

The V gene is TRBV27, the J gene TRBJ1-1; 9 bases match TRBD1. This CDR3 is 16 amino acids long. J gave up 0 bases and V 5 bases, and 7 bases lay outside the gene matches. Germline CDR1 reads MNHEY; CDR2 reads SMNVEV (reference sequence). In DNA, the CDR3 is TGTGCCAGCAGTCCCTGGACAGGGGCCATGAACACTGAAGCTTTCTTT. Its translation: CASSPWTGAMNTEAFF.

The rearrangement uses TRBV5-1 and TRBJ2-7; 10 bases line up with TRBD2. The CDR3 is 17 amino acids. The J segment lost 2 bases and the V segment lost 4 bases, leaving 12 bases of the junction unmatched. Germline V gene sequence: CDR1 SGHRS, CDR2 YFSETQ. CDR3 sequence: CASSPGLAALRAYEQYF. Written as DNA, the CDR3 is TGCGCCAGCAGCCCCGGACTAGCGGCCCTCCGGGCCTACGAGCAGTACTTC.

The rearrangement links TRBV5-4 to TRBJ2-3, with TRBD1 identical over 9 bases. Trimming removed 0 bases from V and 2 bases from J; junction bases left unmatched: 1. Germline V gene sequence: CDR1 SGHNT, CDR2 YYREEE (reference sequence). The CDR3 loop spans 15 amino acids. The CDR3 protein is CASSLGDRDTDTQYF. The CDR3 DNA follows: TGTGCCAGCAGCTTGGGGGACAGGGACACAGATACGCAGTATTTT.

CDR3: CASSYSSSDSQETQYF. The DNA of the CDR3 is TGTGCCAGCAGTTACTCGAGTTCGGACAGCCAAGAGACCCAGTACTTC. The chain carries TRBV6-6 and TRBJ2-5; a weak D match, TRBD1 (6 bases). The V and J ends lost 0 bases and 1 base respectively, with 12 bases between them. The CDR3 sequence is 16 residues long. In germline, CDR1 is MNHNY, CDR2 SVGAGI (reference sequence).

In DNA, the CDR3 is TGCGCCAGCAGCCCCGGGAGGCCCTACGAGCAGTACTTC. Translating it yields CASSPGRPYEQYF. V is TRBV5-1 and J is TRBJ2-7, with 7 bases identical to TRBD2. The V segment lost 4 bases and the J segment 2 bases; nucleotides outside the gene matches: 3. The CDR3 extends over 13 amino acids. In germline, CDR1 is SGHRS, CDR2 YFSETQ.

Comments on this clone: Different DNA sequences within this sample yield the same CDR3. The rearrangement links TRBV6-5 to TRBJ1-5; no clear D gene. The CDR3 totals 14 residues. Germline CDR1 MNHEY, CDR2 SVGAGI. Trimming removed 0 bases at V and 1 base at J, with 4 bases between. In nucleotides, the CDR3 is TGTGCCAGCAGTTACTCGAGCAGCAATCAGCCCCAGCATTTT. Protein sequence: CASSYSSSNQPQHF.

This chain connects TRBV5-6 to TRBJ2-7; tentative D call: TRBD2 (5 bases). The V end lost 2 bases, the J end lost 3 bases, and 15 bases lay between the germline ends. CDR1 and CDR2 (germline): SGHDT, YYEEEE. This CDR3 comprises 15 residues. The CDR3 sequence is CASSFPSGGIYEQYF. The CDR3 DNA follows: TGTGCCAGCAGCTTCCCCAGCGGTGGGATCTACGAGCAGTACTTC.

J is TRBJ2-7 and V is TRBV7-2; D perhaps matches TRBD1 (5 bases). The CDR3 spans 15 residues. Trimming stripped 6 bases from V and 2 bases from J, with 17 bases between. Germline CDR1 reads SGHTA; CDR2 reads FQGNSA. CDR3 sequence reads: CASSLVQTVAYEQYF. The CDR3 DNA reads TGTGCCAGCAGTCTGGTACAGACAGTAGCCTACGAGCAGTACTTC.

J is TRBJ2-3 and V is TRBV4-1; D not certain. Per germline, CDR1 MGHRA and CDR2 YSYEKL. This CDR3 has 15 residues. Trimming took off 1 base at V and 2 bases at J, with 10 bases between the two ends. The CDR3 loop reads CASSQADTYTDTQYF. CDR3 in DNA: TGCGCCAGCAGCCAAGCAGACACTTACACAGATACGCAGTATTTT.

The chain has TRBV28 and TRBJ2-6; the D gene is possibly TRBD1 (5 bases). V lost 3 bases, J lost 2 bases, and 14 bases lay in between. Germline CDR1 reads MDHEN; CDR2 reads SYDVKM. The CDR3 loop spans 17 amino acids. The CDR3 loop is CASSFSPDSPGANVLTF. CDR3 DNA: TGTGCCAGCAGTTTTTCCCCAGACAGTCCTGGGGCCAACGTCCTGACTTTC.

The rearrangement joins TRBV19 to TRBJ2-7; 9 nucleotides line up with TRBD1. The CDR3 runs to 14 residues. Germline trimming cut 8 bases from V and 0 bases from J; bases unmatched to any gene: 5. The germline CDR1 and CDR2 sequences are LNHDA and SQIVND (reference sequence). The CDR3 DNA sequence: TGTGCCAGTTCGGGACAGGGTTACTCCTACGAGCAGTACTTC. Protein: CASSGQGYSYEQYF.

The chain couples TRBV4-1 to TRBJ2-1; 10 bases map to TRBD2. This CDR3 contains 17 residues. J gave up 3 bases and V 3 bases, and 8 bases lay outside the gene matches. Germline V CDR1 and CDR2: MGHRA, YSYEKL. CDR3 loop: CASSHQRRTSGYNEQFF. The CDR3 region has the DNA TGCGCCAGCAGCCATCAACGGAGGACTAGCGGCTACAATGAGCAGTTCTTC.

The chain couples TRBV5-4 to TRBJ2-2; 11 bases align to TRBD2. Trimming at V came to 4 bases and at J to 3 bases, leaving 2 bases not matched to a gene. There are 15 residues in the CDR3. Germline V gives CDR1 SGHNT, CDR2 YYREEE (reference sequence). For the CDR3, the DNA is TGTGCCAGCAGCACGGGACTAGCGGACACCGGGGAGCTGTTTTTT. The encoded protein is CASSTGLADTGELFF.

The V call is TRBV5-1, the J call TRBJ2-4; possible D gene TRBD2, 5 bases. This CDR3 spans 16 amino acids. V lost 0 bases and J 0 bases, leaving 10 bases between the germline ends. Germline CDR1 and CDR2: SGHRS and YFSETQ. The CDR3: CASSLAGVIAKNIQYF. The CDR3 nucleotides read TGCGCCAGCAGCTTGGCCGGGGTGATAGCCAAAAACATTCAGTACTTC.

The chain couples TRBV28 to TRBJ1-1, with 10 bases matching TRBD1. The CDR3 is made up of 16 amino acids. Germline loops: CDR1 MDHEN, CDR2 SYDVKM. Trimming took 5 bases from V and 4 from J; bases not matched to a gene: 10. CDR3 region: CASSGQTGGWGTEAFF. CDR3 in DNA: TGTGCCAGCAGTGGACAGACAGGGGGCTGGGGCACTGAAGCTTTCTTT.

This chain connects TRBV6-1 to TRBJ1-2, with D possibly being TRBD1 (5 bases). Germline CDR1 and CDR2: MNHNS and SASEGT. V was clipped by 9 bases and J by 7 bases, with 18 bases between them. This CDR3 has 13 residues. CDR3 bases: TGTGCCAGTTGCCCTACGGACACCTCTGGCTACACCTTC. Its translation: CASCPTDTSGYTF.